These 8 T cell receptor beta chains share one sample of origin, sequenced in a study of cytomegalovirus exposure and HLA in healthy donors. A multiplex PCR was run with 60 Vbeta primers and 13 Jbeta primers. Clones were sequenced by immunoSEQ multiplex PCR, and TCRdb holds only the in-frame ones, with some missing. The table shows some 190,000 clones, with around 87% occurring only once. The specimen sequenced was PBMCs. The origin of the receptors is a man younger than 45 in good health and CMV-seronegative.

V usage is TRBV2 and J usage is TRBJ2-2, with D perhaps matching TRBD1 (5 bases). Trimming cost V 5 bases and J 6 bases, with 16 bases left between them. The CDR3 runs to 15 residues. Germline V gives CDR1 SNHLY, CDR2 FYNNEI. The CDR3 region is CASSLVQAVSGELFF. The CDR3 bases are TGTGCCAGCAGTCTAGTACAGGCGGTTTCCGGGGAGCTGTTTTTT.

The chain is built from TRBV18 and TRBJ1-1, with a tentative D call TRBD1 (6 bases). Germline-derived CDR1 and CDR2 are KGHSH and LQKENI. There are 15 residues in the CDR3. V lost 3 bases and J lost 1, with 12 bases in between. CDR3 coding DNA: TGTGCCAGCTCACCTCCAGGGACACCGAACACTGAAGCTTTCTTT. Translated: CASSPPGTPNTEAFF. Full variable domain (outside the CDR3, taken from reference TRBV18 and TRBJ1-1): NAGVMQNPRHLVRRRGQEARLRCSPMKGHSHVYWYRQLPEEGLKFMVYLQKENIIDESGMPKERFSAEFPKEGPSILRIQQVVRGDSAAYFCASSPPGTPNTEAFFGQGTRLTVV.

The chain couples TRBV7-6 to TRBJ1-1; D remains ambiguous. Germline values: CDR1 SGHVS, CDR2 FNYEAQ. The ends were cut back, 2 bases at V and 2 bases at J, with 9 bases in the middle. CDR3 length: 14 amino acids. The CDR3 reads CASSLSQFNTEAFF. The CDR3 DNA reads TGTGCCAGCAGCTTATCACAGTTCAACACTGAAGCTTTCTTT.

This clone has only a few counts. V usage is TRBV7-9 and J usage is TRBJ1-1; 7 bases match TRBD1. J gave up 8 bases and V 5 bases, and 14 bases lay outside the gene matches. Germline V gene lookup returns CDR1 SEHNR and CDR2 FQNEAQ (reference sequence). CDR3 length equals 15 residues. The DNA of the CDR3 is TGTGCCAGCAGCCATCTGGACAGGTCGGGGGAGGAAGCTTTCTTT. Translation gives CASSHLDRSGEEAFF.

This sequence joins TRBV27 and TRBJ1-5; unclear D gene. V was shortened by 1 base and J by 0 bases, with 7 bases between the two germline ends. The CDR3 covers 15 residues. From germline, CDR1 is MNHEY and CDR2 SMNVEV (reference sequence). This CDR3 reads CASSLYGLSNQPQHF. In DNA form, the CDR3 reads TGTGCCAGCAGTTTATATGGGCTTAGCAATCAGCCCCAGCATTTT.

This chain connects TRBV27 to TRBJ1-1; the D gene is possibly TRBD1 (6 bases). Between the trimmed V and J ends, which lost 4 bases and 3 bases, there was a span of 9 bases. Germline V lookup: CDR1 MNHEY, CDR2 SMNVEV (reference sequence). The CDR3 is 13 amino acids. DNA of the CDR3: TGTGCCAGCAGTTCAGGGGTCTACACTGAAGCTTTCTTT. Its translation is CASSSGVYTEAFF.

The chain recombines TRBV28 with TRBJ2-7, with D perhaps TRBD1 (6 bases). The CDR3 loop spans 15 amino acids. V shed 7 bases and J shed 5 bases, with 21 bases lying between them. Germline values: CDR1 MDHEN, CDR2 SYDVKM. CDR3 sequence: CASIQPGGEGDEQYF. For the CDR3, the DNA is TGTGCCAGCATTCAACCTGGGGGAGAGGGGGACGAGCAGTACTTC. The full variable domain, rest sourced from reference TRBV28 and TRBJ2-7, is DVKVTQSSRYLVKRTGEKVFLECVQDMDHENMFWYRQDPGLGLRLIYFSYDVKMKEKGDIPEGYSVSREKKERFSLILESASTNQTSMYLCASIQPGGEGDEQYFGPGTRLTVT.

The chain employs TRBV6-5 and TRBJ1-6, with D maybe TRBD1 (6 bases). The CDR3 is 12 residues long. V lost 0 bases and J lost 13, with 7 bases in between. Germline values: CDR1 MNHEY, CDR2 SVGAGI. The CDR3 DNA follows: TGTGCCAGCAGTTACTCAACAGGGCCCCTCCACTTT. Protein sequence: CASSYSTGPLHF.